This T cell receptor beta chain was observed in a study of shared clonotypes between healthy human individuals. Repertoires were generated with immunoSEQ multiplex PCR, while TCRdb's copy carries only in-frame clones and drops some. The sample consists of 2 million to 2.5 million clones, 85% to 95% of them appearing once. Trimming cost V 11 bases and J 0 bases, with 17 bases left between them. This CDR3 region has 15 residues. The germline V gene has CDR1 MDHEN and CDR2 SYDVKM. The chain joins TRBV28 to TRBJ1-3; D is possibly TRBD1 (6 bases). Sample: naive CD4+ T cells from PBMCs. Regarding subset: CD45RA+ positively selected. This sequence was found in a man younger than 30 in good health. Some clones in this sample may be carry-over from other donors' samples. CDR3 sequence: CAGMDAGASGNTIYF. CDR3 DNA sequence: TGTGCCGGCATGGACGCGGGGGCCTCTGGAAACACCATATATTTT.